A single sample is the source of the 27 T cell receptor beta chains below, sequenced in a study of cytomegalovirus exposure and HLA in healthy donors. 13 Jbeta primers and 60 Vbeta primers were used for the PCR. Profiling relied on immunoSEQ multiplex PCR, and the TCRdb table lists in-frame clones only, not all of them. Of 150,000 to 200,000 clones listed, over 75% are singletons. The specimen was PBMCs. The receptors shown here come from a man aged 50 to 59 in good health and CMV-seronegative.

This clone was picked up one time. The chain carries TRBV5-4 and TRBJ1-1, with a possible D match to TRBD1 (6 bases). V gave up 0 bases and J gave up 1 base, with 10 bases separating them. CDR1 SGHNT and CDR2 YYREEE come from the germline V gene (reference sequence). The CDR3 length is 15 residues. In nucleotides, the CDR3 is TGTGCCAGCAGCTTGGCCTCCAGGGGGAACACTGAAGCTTTCTTT. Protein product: CASSLASRGNTEAFF.

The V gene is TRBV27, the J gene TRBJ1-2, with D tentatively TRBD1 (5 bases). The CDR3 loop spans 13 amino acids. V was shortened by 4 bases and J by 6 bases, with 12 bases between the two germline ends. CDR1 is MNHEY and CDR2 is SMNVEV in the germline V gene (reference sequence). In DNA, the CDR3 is TGTGCCAGCAGTTCGCATGGGGGGGATGGCTACACCTTC. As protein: CASSSHGGDGYTF.

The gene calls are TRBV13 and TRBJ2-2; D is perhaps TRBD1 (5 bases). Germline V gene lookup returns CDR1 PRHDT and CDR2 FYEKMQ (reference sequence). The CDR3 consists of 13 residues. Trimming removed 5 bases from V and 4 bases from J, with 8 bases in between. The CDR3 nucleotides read TGTGCCAGCAGCCCCAGGGTCACCGGGGAGCTGTTTTTT. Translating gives CASSPRVTGELFF.

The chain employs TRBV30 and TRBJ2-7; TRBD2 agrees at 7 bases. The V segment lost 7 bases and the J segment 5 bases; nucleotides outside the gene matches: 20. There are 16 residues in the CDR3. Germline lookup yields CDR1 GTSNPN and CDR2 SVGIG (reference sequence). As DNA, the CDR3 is TGTGCCTCACCCGTGGGGGGGTTGGCTGAGAATAACGAGCAGTACTTC. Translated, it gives CASPVGGLAENNEQYF.

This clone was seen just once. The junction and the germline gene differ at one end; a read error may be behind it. DNA for the CDR3: TGTGTCAGCAGCTTCATGGGGGGGGGCCCAGATACACAGTATTTT. Translating it yields CVSSFMGGGPDTQYF. V gene TRBV11-2 combines with J gene TRBJ2-3, with a possible D match to TRBD2 (7 bases). This CDR3 has 15 residues. Germline V lookup: CDR1 SGHAT, CDR2 FQNNGV.

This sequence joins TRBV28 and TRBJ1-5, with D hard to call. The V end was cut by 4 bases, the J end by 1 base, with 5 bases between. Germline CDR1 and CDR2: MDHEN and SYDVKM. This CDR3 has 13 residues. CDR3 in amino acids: CASSSGSNQPQHF. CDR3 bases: TGTGCCAGCAGTTCCGGGAGCAATCAGCCCCAGCATTTT.

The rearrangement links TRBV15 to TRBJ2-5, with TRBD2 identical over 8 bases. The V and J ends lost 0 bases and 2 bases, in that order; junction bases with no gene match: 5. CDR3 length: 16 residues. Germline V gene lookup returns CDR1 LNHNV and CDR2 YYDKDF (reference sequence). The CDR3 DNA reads TGTGCCACCAGCAGAGATCGGCCTAGCGGGCAAGAGACCCAGTACTTC. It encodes CATSRDRPSGQETQYF.

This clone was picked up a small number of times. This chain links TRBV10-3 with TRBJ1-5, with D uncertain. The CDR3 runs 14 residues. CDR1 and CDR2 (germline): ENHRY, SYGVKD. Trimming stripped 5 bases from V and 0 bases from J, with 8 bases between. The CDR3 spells CAISLSYSNQPQHF. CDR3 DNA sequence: TGTGCCATCAGTTTGAGCTATAGCAATCAGCCCCAGCATTTT.

The CDR3 bases are TGTGCCAGCAGTGAAGTGGACAATCTATCACCCCTCCACTTT. Translation gives CASSEVDNLSPLHF. The chain combines TRBV6-1 with TRBJ1-6; TRBD1 is a possible D gene (5 bases). Germline lookup yields CDR1 MNHNS and CDR2 SASEGT. The CDR3 spans 14 residues. V gave up 1 base and J gave up 10 bases, with 11 bases separating them.

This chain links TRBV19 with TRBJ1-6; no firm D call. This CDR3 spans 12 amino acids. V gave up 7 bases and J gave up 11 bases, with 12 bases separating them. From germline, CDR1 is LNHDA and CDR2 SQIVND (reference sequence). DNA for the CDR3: TGTGCCAGTACCGCTAATCGCCCACCCCTCCACTTT. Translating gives CASTANRPPLHF.

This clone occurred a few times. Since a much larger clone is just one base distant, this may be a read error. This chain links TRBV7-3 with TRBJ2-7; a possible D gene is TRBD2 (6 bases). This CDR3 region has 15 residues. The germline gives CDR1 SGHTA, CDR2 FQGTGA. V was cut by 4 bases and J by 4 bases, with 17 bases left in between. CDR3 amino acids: CASSSYRGTPYEQYF. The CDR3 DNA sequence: TGTGCCAGCAGCTCCTACCGTGGGACTCCTTACGAGCAGTACTTC.

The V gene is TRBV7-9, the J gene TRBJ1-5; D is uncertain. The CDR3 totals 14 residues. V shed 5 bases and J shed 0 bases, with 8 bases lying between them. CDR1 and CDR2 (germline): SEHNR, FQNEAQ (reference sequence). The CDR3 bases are TGTGCCAGCAGCCCCTCTTCTAGCAATCAGCCCCAGCATTTT. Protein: CASSPSSSNQPQHF.

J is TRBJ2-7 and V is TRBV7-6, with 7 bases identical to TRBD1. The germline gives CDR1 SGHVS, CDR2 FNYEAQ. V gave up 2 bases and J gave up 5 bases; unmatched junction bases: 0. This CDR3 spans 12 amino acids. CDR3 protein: CASSLQGDEQYF. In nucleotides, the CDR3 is TGTGCCAGCAGCTTACAGGGGGACGAGCAGTACTTC.

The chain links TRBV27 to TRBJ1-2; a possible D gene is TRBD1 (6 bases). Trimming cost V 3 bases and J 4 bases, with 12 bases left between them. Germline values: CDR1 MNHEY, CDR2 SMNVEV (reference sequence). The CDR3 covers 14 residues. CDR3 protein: CASSFSGQFYGYTF. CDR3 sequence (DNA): TGTGCCAGCAGTTTTTCCGGACAGTTCTATGGCTACACCTTC.

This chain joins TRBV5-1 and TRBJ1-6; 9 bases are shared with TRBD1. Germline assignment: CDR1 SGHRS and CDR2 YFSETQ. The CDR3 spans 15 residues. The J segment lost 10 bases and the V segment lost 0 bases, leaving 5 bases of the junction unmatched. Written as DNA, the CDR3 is TGCGCCAGCAGCTTGGCTGGACAGGGGCGATCACCCCTCCACTTT. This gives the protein CASSLAGQGRSPLHF.

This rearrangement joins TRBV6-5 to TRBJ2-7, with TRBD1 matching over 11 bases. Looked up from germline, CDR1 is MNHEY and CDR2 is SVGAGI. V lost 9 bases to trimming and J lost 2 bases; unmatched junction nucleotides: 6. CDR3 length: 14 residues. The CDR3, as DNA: TGTGCCAGTACCGGGACAGGGGGTCCCTACGAGCAGTACTTC. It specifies CASTGTGGPYEQYF.

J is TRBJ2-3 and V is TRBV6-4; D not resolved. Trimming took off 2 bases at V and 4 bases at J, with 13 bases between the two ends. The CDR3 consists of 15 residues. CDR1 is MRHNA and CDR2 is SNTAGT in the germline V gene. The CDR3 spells CASSDGQRSADTQYF. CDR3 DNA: TGTGCCAGCAGTGACGGGCAGAGATCCGCAGATACGCAGTATTTT.

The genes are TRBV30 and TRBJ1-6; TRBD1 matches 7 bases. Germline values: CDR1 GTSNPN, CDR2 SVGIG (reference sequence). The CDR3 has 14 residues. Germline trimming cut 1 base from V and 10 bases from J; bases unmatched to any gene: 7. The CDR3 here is CAWSGSTGESPLHF. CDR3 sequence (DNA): TGTGCCTGGAGTGGATCTACAGGGGAATCACCCCTCCACTTT.

The CDR3 region is CASSVARAGVHSEQFF. The CDR3 DNA reads TGTGCCAGCAGCGTAGCTAGGGCAGGGGTTCACAGTGAGCAGTTCTTC. The rearrangement uses TRBV9 and TRBJ2-1; D possibly corresponds to TRBD1 (6 bases). Trimming removed 0 bases at V and 9 bases at J, with 19 bases between. Germline loops: CDR1 SGDLS, CDR2 YYNGEE. The CDR3 has 16 amino acids.

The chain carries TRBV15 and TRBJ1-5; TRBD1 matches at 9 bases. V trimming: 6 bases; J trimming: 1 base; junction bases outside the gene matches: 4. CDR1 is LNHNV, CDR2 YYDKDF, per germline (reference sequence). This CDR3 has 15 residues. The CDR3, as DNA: TGTGCCACCAGTCTAGGGACAGGGAGCAATCAGCCCCAGCATTTT. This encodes CATSLGTGSNQPQHF.

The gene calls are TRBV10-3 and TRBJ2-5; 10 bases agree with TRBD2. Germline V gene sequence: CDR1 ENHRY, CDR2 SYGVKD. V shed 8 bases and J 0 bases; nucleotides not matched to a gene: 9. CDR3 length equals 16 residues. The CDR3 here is CAIRDESGGDQETQYF. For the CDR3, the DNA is TGTGCCATCCGGGACGAAAGCGGGGGGGACCAAGAGACCCAGTACTTC.

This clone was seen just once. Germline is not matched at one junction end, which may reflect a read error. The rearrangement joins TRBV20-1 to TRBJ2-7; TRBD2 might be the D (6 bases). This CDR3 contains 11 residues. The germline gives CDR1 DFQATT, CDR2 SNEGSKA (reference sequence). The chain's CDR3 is CSATYGGTVHF. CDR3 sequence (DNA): TGCAGTGCGACATATGGGGGGACGGTGCACTTC.

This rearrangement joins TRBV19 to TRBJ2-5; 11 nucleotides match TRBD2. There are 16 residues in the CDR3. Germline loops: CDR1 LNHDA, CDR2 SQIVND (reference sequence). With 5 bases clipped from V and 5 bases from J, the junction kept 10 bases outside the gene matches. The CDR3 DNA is TGTGCCAGTAGTCGGCTAGCGGGGGGAGGAAGGGAGACCCAGTACTTC. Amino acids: CASSRLAGGGRETQYF. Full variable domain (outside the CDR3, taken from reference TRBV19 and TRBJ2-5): DGGITQSPKYLFRKEGQNVTLSCEQNLNHDAMYWYRQDPGQGLRLIYYSQIVNDFQKGDIAEGYSVSREKKESFPLTVTSAQKNPTAFYLCASSRLAGGGRETQYFGPGTRLLVL.

In DNA, the CDR3 is TGTGCCAGCAGTGTGGACAGGGCCTACGAGCAGTACTTC. Translated: CASSVDRAYEQYF. The chain employs TRBV27 and TRBJ2-7; the match to TRBD1 covers 8 bases. Trimming cost V 5 bases and J 2 bases; bases outside gene matches: 2. The CDR3 extends over 13 amino acids. Germline lookup yields CDR1 MNHEY and CDR2 SMNVEV (reference sequence).

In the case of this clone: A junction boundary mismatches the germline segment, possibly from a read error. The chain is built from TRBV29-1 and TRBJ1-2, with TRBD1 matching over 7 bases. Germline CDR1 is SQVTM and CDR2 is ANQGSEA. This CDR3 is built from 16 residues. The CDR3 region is CSVEGGDREGLNGYTF. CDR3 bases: TGCAGCGTTGAGGGGGGAGACAGGGAAGGACTCAATGGTTACACCTTC.

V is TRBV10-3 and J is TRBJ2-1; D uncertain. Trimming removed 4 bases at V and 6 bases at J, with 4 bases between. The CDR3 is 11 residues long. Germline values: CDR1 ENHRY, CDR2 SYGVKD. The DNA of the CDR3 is TGTGCCATCAGTGCCCTCAATGAGCAGTTCTTC. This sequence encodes CAISALNEQFF.

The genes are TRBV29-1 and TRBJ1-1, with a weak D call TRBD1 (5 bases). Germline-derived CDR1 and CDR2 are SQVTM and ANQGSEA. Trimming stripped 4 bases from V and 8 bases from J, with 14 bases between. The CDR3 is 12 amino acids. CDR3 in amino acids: CSVGGSKGEAFF. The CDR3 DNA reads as TGCAGCGTTGGGGGTTCGAAGGGGGAAGCTTTCTTT.